These 23 T cell receptor beta chains were sequenced from one sample in a study of shared clonotypes between healthy human individuals. Sequenced by immunoSEQ multiplex PCR; TCRdb stores in-frame clones only, minus some. Altogether 1.4 million to 1.5 million clones are present, roughly 96% being singletons, with the ten largest covering about 1%. Sequenced: naive CD4+ T cells sorted from blood. Noted subset: CD45RA+ positively selected. Receptor source: a man aged 25 to 40 in good health.

The chain is built from TRBV5-6 and TRBJ2-2, with D unresolved. V dropped 0 bases and J dropped 7 bases, with 7 bases sitting between them. The V gene's germline CDR1 is SGHDT and CDR2 YYEEEE. CDR3 size: 13 residues. The CDR3 coding sequence is TGTGCCAGCAGCTTGGCGGGTGTCGGGGAGCTGTTTTTT. Amino acid sequence: CASSLAGVGELFF.

The CDR3 DNA is TGTGCCAGCGGTTCGGCACGTTGGGCAGATACGCAGTATTTT. It is translated as CASGSARWADTQYF. This rearrangement joins TRBV7-2 to TRBJ2-3, with D unresolved. Trimming shortened V by 8 bases and J by 4 bases, and 16 bases separated the two germline ends. Germline V gives CDR1 SGHTA, CDR2 FQGNSA. CDR3 length: 14 residues.

This clone was seen once. The V gene is TRBV10-3, the J gene TRBJ2-5, with D unresolved. Germline-derived CDR1 and CDR2 are ENHRY and SYGVKD. The CDR3 sequence is 12 residues long. Trimming cost V 2 bases and J 5 bases, with 6 bases left between them. This chain's CDR3 is CAISEVTETQYF. In DNA, the CDR3 is TGTGCCATCAGTGAGGTGACGGAGACCCAGTACTTC.

CDR3 protein: CASSQEALAVFGEQYF. The CDR3 region has the DNA TGTGCCAGCAGCCAAGAGGCACTAGCGGTTTTCGGAGAGCAGTACTTC. The chain is built from TRBV14 and TRBJ2-7; 8 bases align to TRBD2. The trim removed 0 bases at V and 7 bases at J, leaving 11 bases unmatched. Germline V lookup: CDR1 SGHDN, CDR2 FVKESK. The CDR3 sequence is 16 residues long.

This chain connects TRBV5-1 to TRBJ1-4; the D gene is possibly TRBD1 (5 bases). This CDR3 contains 16 residues. Trimming removed 4 bases from V and 8 bases from J, with 21 bases in between. The germline V gene encodes CDR1 SGHRS and CDR2 YFSETQ. CDR3 amino acids: CASSRTPQEHLEKLFF. As DNA, the CDR3 is TGCGCCAGCAGCCGTACTCCACAGGAGCATCTGGAAAAACTGTTTTTT.

CDR3 nucleotides: TGTGCCAGCAGCCAGCCCGGCTGGACTAGCACAGATACGCAGTATTTT. This translates into CASSQPGWTSTDTQYF. The rearrangement joins TRBV7-9 to TRBJ2-3; D may be TRBD2 (5 bases). CDR3 length equals 16 residues. V lost 5 bases, J lost 0 bases, and 15 bases lay in between. Germline values: CDR1 SEHNR, CDR2 FQNEAQ (reference sequence).

This clone was detected once. The rearrangement joins TRBV5-1 to TRBJ1-1; D is unclear. Germline CDR1 and CDR2: SGHRS and YFSETQ. Trimming left V 2 bases short and J 1 base short, with 9 bases between. The CDR3 extends over 14 amino acids. For the CDR3, the DNA is TGCGCCAGCAGCTTCGGATACCCGAACACTGAAGCTTTCTTT. It codes for CASSFGYPNTEAFF.

This clone was detected only once. The junction differs from germline at one of its ends, possibly a read error. V is TRBV5-5 and J is TRBJ2-1; 7 nucleotides agree with TRBD2. The length of the CDR3 is 12 residues. Germline CDR1 SGHKS, CDR2 YYEKEE (reference sequence). CDR3 DNA: TGTGCCAGCAGCTTGGTGTCTAGCGGACCCATCTTC. Its translation is CASSLVSSGPIF.

The V call is TRBV7-9, the J call TRBJ1-5; no definite D call. This CDR3 is 12 amino acids long. V lost 5 bases, J lost 9 bases, and 11 bases lay in between. Germline values: CDR1 SEHNR, CDR2 FQNEAQ (reference sequence). The CDR3: CASSRSGGPQHF. CDR3 DNA: TGTGCCAGCAGCCGATCGGGAGGGCCCCAGCATTTT.

The J gene is TRBJ2-7, the V gene TRBV18; possible D gene TRBD2, 5 bases. Trimming left V 4 bases short and J 9 bases short, with 40 bases between. The germline CDR1 and CDR2 sequences are KGHSH and LQKENI. The length of the CDR3 is 21 residues. The CDR3 spells CASSLEGFTVRSTPVVEGQYF. In DNA form, the CDR3 reads TGTGCCAGCTCACTAGAGGGCTTTACAGTCCGGTCAACCCCTGTGGTCGAGGGGCAGTACTTC.

The chain combines TRBV6-1 with TRBJ2-1; 8 bases map to TRBD1. CDR1 is MNHNS and CDR2 is SASEGT in the germline V gene. There are 13 residues in the CDR3. V dropped 9 bases and J dropped 5; count of bases not matched to a gene: 6. This CDR3 reads CASWTGWDNEQFF. In DNA, the CDR3 is TGTGCCAGTTGGACAGGGTGGGACAATGAGCAGTTCTTC.

This clone was detected only once. This sequence joins TRBV18 and TRBJ1-1; 8 bases line up with TRBD1. This CDR3 contains 14 residues. Germline CDR1 reads KGHSH; CDR2 reads LQKENI. With V trimmed by 6 bases and J by 1 base, 4 bases remained unmatched. CDR3 amino acids: CASSQDRANTEAFF. The CDR3, as DNA: TGTGCCAGCTCGCAGGACAGGGCGAACACTGAAGCTTTCTTT.

The rearrangement links TRBV28 to TRBJ2-7; the D gene is possibly TRBD2 (6 bases). Germline V lookup: CDR1 MDHEN, CDR2 SYDVKM. The CDR3 is 17 residues long. Trimming shortened V by 6 bases and J by 4 bases, and 25 bases separated the two germline ends. The CDR3 protein is CASSLELGTAQVYEQYF. CDR3 bases: TGTGCCAGCAGCCTAGAACTAGGGACTGCCCAAGTTTACGAGCAGTACTTC.

J is TRBJ1-1 and V is TRBV28; weak D call: TRBD1 (5 bases). The CDR3 has 17 residues. In germline, CDR1 is MDHEN, CDR2 SYDVKM. Trimming removed 6 bases at V and 1 base at J, with 21 bases between. The CDR3 protein is CASRGTGRSGENTEAFF. The CDR3 nucleotides read TGTGCCAGCAGGGGAACAGGAAGGTCGGGGGAGAACACTGAAGCTTTCTTT.

This chain uses TRBV6-1 with TRBJ1-1, with a weak D call TRBD1 (5 bases). Germline V CDR1 and CDR2: MNHNS, SASEGT. V lost 5 bases and J lost 4, with 14 bases in between. The CDR3 contains 14 residues. DNA for the CDR3: TGTGCCAGCAGTCGAGTAGAGGGGAGCACTGAAGCTTTCTTT. Protein sequence: CASSRVEGSTEAFF.

V and J are TRBV9 and TRBJ1-2, with 11 nucleotides matching TRBD1. V was pared by 2 bases and J by 4 bases, with 4 bases of the junction left unmatched. The germline gives CDR1 SGDLS, CDR2 YYNGEE. CDR3 length: 15 residues. CDR3 nucleotide sequence: TGTGCCAGCAGCGTCGCCGGGACAGGGGGCTATGGCTACACCTTC. Encoded protein: CASSVAGTGGYGYTF.

This clone is a singleton in its sample. The genes are TRBV5-4 and TRBJ2-1; TRBD2 aligns across 11 bases. This CDR3 comprises 15 residues. The ends lost 3 bases at V and 7 bases at J; junction bases unmatched: 6. Germline assignment: CDR1 SGHNT and CDR2 YYREEE (reference sequence). The CDR3 DNA reads TGTGCCAGCAGCTCCCCTAGCGGGAGGACTAATGAGCAGTTCTTC. As protein: CASSSPSGRTNEQFF.

This chain joins TRBV6-6 and TRBJ2-7, with D maybe TRBD1 (6 bases). The CDR3 length is 15 residues. The germline V and J ends were trimmed by 7 bases and 0 bases, with 16 bases remaining between them. Germline loops: CDR1 MNHNY, CDR2 SVGAGI (reference sequence). CDR3 in amino acids: CASTGRQDSSYEQYF. The CDR3 nucleotides are TGTGCCAGCACAGGGAGACAGGACAGCTCCTACGAGCAGTACTTC.

The chain employs TRBV7-9 and TRBJ2-1; no firm D call. The V end was cut by 4 bases, the J end by 8 bases, with 15 bases between. This CDR3 spans 14 amino acids. CDR1 is SEHNR and CDR2 is FQNEAQ in the germline V gene (reference sequence). The CDR3 region is CASSSVGSRDEQFF. CDR3 nucleotide sequence: TGTGCCAGCAGCTCCGTCGGTTCTAGGGATGAGCAGTTCTTC.

V usage is TRBV11-2 and J usage is TRBJ1-4; TRBD1 aligns across 8 bases. V gave up 2 bases and J gave up 4 bases; unmatched junction bases: 3. The CDR3 spans 15 residues. CDR1 and CDR2 from the germline V gene are SGHAT and FQNNGV. CDR3 DNA sequence: TGTGCCAGCAGCTTAAGGACAGGGCTTAATGAAAAACTGTTTTTT. Amino acids: CASSLRTGLNEKLFF.

V is TRBV14 and J is TRBJ2-3; TRBD1 is a possible D gene (6 bases). The germline V gene encodes CDR1 SGHDN and CDR2 FVKESK. The CDR3 consists of 15 residues. Trimming pared 3 bases from V and 10 bases from J, leaving 20 bases between. This CDR3 is CASSHPGQNSLPQYF. The CDR3 DNA sequence: TGTGCCAGCAGCCACCCTGGACAGAATAGCCTCCCGCAGTATTTT.

In its sample, this clone was seen once. The chain carries TRBV10-2 and TRBJ2-7; 7 nucleotides match TRBD2. Germline V gives CDR1 WSHSY, CDR2 SAAADI. The CDR3 is made up of 15 amino acids. V lost 9 bases, J lost 0 bases, and 11 bases stayed unmatched. CDR3 sequence: CASGSMRGTSYEQYF. CDR3 DNA: TGCGCCAGTGGGTCGATGCGGGGGACCTCCTACGAGCAGTACTTC.

The rearrangement uses TRBV9 and TRBJ2-4; D is perhaps TRBD1 or TRBD2 (5 bases each). Trimming left V 4 bases short and J 3 bases short, with 17 bases between. Germline lookup yields CDR1 SGDLS and CDR2 YYNGEE. This CDR3 comprises 16 residues. DNA of the CDR3: TGTGCCAGCAGCCTCGACAGTACTCGGGGCAAAAACATTCAGTACTTC. It specifies CASSLDSTRGKNIQYF.